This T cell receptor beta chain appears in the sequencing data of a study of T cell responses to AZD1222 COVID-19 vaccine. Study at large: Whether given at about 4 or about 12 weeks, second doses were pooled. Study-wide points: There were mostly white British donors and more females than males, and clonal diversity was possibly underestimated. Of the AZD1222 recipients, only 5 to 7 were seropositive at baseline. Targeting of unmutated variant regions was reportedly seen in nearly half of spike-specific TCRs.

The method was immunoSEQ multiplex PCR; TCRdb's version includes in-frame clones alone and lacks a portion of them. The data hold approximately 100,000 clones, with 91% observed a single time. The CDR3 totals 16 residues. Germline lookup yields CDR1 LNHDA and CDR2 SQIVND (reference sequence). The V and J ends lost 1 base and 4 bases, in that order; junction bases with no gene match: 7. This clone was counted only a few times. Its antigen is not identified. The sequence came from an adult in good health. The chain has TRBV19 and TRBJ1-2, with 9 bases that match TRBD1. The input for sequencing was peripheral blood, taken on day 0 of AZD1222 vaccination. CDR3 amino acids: CASSIARDRDIYGYTF. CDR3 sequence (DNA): TGTGCCAGTAGTATAGCCCGGGACAGGGATATCTATGGCTACACCTTC.